This T cell receptor (beta chain) was identified in a study of immune characterization of retroperitoneal liposarcoma. TCRdb analysed the PCR reads with MiXCR anew, one entry per CDR3 protein. The sample yields 2,500 to 3,500 distinct CDR3 sequences, approximately 50% seen once. The CDR3 loop spans 15 amino acids. V was clipped by 5 bases and J by 13 bases, with 24 bases between them. Per the germline V gene, CDR1 is MNHNS and CDR2 is SASEGT. The TCR originated in a male donor with retroperitoneal liposarcoma. Sequenced: tumor tissue. The gene calls are TRBV6-1 and TRBJ2-1; weak D call: TRBD2 (6 bases). Written as DNA, the CDR3 is TGTGCCAGCAGTTATAGCCCCGGGACGGGAGAGACCCAGTTCTTC. This translates into CASSYSPGTGETQFF.